This TCR beta chain was obtained from a study of T cells in Graves' hyperthyroidism and ophthalmopathy. Clinical symptoms, serum thyroxine, TRAb, thyroid ultrasound and orbital computed tomography informed diagnoses. With V trimmed by 7 bases and J by 6 bases, 11 bases remained unmatched. This CDR3 contains 15 residues. Per the germline V gene, CDR1 is SGHRS and CDR2 is YFSETQ. In the case of this clonotype: Antigen: not known. A much larger clone lies one base from this, so it may be a read error.

TCR beta CDR3 sequences were amplified from RNA transcripts. An initial round of RT-PCR targeting the TCR CDR3 relied on the HTBI primer set. TCRdb reprocessed the multiplex PCR reads via MiXCR and lists one record per CDR3 protein. The sample gives 550,000 to 700,000 distinct CDR3 sequences, under 60% of which show up once; over 15% is in the top ten. Study-wide results and limits: A 13 V-J model separated ophthalmopathy from stable hyperthyroidism. Among thyroid clonotypes expanded above 0.001, most also appeared in blood. The model's output predicted ophthalmopathy at a median of roughly seven months prior to onset.

The receptor comes from an adult woman with Graves' disease, either hyperthyroidism or ophthalmopathy (not recorded which). Material for sequencing was peripheral blood or thyroid tissue (not recorded which). The chain has TRBV5-1 and TRBJ2-7; 12 bases fit TRBD2. This chain's CDR3 is CASGSGLAGNSEQYF. The CDR3 DNA follows: TGCGCCAGCGGCTCGGGACTAGCGGGTAATAGCGAGCAGTACTTC. Using reference TRBV5-1 and TRBJ2-7 for the parts outside the CDR3, the full variable domain is KAGVTQTPRYLIKTRGQQVTLSCSPISGHRSVSWYQQTPGQGLQFLFEYFSETQRNKGNFPGRFSGRQFSNSRSEMNVSTLELGDSALYLCASGSGLAGNSEQYFGPGTRLTVT.